This T cell receptor (beta chain) was observed in a study of blood T cell repertoires in COVID-19. Looking at the study overall: The United States, Italy and Spain were the sources of the acute and convalescent COVID-19 samples. The cDNA or gDNA used as material had been derived from T cells, B-cell-depleted T cells, or PBMCs.

Germline loops: CDR1 SGHRS, CDR2 YFSETQ. The CDR3 sequence is 15 residues long. The ends lost 0 bases at V and 1 base at J; junction bases unmatched: 4. Original methodology: Estimation of nucleated cell counts was performed using reference gene primer amplification. Profiled with immunoSEQ multiplex PCR; TCRdb holds only in-frame clones, not every one. V and J calls and clone size come straight from that table; D and trimming were deduced from the DNA. There are roughly 10,000 clones in the sample; around 90% occur only once, and roughly a tenth lies in the top ten. The sequence was collected from a human donor in a cohort sampled during active COVID-19. The sample taken for sequencing was peripheral blood. V gene TRBV5-1 combines with J gene TRBJ2-7, with TRBD2 identical over 7 bases. The CDR3 loop is CASSLAGGGSYEQYF. CDR3 DNA: TGCGCCAGCAGCTTGGCCGGCGGGGGTTCCTACGAGCAGTACTTC.